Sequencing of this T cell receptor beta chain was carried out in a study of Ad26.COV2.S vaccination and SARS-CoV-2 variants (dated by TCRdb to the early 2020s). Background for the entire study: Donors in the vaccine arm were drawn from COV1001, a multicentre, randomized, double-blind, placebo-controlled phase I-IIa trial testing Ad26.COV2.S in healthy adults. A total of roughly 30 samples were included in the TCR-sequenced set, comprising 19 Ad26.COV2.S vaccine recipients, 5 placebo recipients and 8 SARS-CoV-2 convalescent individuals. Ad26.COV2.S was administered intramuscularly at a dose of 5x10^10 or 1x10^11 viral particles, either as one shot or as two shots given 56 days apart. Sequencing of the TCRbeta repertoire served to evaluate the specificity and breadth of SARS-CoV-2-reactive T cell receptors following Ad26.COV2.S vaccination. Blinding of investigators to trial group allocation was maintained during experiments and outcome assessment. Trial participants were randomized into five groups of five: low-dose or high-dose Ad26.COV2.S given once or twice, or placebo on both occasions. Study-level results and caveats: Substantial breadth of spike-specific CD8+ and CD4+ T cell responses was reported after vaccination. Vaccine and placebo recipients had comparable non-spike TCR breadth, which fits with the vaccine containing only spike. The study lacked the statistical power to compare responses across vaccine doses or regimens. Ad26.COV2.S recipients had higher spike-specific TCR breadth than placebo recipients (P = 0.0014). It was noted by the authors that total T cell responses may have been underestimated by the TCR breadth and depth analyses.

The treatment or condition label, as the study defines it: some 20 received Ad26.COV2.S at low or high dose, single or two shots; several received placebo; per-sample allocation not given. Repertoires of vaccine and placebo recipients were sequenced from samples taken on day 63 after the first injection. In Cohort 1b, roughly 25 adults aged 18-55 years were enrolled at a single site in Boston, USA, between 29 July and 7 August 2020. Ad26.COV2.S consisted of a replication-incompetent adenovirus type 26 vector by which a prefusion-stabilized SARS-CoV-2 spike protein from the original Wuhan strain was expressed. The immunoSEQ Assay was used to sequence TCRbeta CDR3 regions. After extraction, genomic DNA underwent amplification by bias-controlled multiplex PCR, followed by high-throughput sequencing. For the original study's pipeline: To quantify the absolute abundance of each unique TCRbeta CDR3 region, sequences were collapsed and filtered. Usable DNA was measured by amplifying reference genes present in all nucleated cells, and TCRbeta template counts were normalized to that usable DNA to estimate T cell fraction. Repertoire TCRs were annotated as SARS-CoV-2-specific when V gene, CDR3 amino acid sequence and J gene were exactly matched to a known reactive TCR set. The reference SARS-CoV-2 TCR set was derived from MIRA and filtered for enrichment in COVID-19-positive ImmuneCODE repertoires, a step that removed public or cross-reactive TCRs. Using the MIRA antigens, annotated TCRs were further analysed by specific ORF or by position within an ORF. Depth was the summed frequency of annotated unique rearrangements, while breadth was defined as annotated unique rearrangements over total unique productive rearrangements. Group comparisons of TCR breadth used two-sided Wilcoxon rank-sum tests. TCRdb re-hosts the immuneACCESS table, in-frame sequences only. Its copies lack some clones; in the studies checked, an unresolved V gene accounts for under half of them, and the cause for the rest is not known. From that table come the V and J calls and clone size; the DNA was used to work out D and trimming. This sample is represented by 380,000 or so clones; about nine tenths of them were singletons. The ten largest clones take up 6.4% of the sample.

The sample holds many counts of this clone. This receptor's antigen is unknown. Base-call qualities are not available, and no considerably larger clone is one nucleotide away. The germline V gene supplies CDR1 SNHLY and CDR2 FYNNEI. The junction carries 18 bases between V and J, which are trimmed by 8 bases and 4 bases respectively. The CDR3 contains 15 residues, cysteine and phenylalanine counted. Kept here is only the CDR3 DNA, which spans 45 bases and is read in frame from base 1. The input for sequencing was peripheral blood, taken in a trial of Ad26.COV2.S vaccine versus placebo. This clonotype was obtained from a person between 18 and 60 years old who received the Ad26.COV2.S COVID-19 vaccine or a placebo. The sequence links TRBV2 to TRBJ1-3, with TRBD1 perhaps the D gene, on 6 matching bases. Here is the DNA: TGTGCCAGCGATTTACAGGGATTATCGGGAAACACCATATATTTT. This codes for CASDLQGLSGNTIYF.